This TCR beta chain was documented in a study of post-analysis software for immune sequencing data. Study-wide results and caveats: Patients used about five TRBV segments, including TRBV5-6, TRBV5-1 and TRBV20-1, more often than controls.

Concerning this clonotype itself: Its cognate antigen is unknown.

Unique molecular identifiers had been added to the TCR beta cDNA libraries. MiXCR, applied by TCRdb to the PCR reads, yields one record per CDR3 protein. This sample yields about 460,000 distinct CDR3 sequences, of which under 55% are seen a single time; roughly an eighth belongs to the top ten. The length of the CDR3 is 15 residues. V shed 0 bases and J 1 base; nucleotides not matched to a gene: 1. Germline lookup yields CDR1 SGDLS and CDR2 YYNGEE. V gene TRBV9 combines with J gene TRBJ2-7; 10 nucleotides line up with TRBD2. Sequences were obtained from blood. The clonotype comes from a girl between 5 and 17 years old with multiple sclerosis. The CDR3 DNA is TGTGCCAGCAGCGTAGGGGGACTAGCGTCCTACGAGCAGTACTTC. It codes for CASSVGGLASYEQYF. The variable domain in full, with the rest retrieved from reference TRBV9 and TRBJ2-7, is DSGVTQTPKHLITATGQRVTLRCSPRSGDLSVYWYQQSLDQGLQFLIQYYNGEERAKGNILERFSAQQFPDLHSELNLSSLELGDSALYFCASSVGGLASYEQYFGPGTRLTVT.